The clone carrying this TCR beta chain was counted at least ten times. The data stem from a study of early T cells in non-severe SARS-CoV-2 infection. Per the germline V gene, CDR1 is SQVTM and CDR2 is ANQGSEA. The CDR3 sequence is 14 residues long. V shed 7 bases and J 1 base; nucleotides not matched to a gene: 3. Via MiXCR, TCRdb re-called the 5' RACE reads, giving one row per CDR3 protein. This table has about 69,000 distinct CDR3 sequences, approximately 9.5% appearing once. The TCR originated in an adult who was a healthcare worker with PCR-confirmed SARS-CoV-2 infection or an uninfected control (not recorded which). Sequencing was performed on whole blood. The chain recombines TRBV29-1 with TRBJ2-5; 13 bases align to TRBD2. CDR3 coding DNA: TGCAGCGGGGGACTAGCGGGGCCCCAAGAGACCCAGTACTTC. Translation: CSGGLAGPQETQYF.